This TCR beta chain is drawn from a study of blood T cells in healthy people across ages. Next came a second PCR, run for about 7 to 12 cycles, which used a sample-barcoded 5' primer along with a J-beta primer mix. A template-switch adaptor that had 12 random nucleotides put a tag on each cDNA molecule. TCRdb reprocessed the 5' RACE reads with MiXCR, giving one entry per CDR3 protein. The sample has around 800,000 distinct CDR3 sequences; less than 80% are singletons. This CDR3 contains 14 residues. V trimming: 4 bases; J trimming: 13 bases; junction bases outside the gene matches: 7. Germline CDR1 and CDR2: SGHRS and YFSETQ. No fewer than 5 micrograms of total RNA were isolated from every sample.

The sequence came from a man aged 25-45 years in good health. Input material: blood. The chain carries TRBV5-1 and TRBJ1-6; 11 bases are a match to TRBD1. CDR3 bases: TGCGCCAGCAGCAGGGACAGGGGGATGGGTCCCCTCCACTTT. This codes for CASSRDRGMGPLHF.